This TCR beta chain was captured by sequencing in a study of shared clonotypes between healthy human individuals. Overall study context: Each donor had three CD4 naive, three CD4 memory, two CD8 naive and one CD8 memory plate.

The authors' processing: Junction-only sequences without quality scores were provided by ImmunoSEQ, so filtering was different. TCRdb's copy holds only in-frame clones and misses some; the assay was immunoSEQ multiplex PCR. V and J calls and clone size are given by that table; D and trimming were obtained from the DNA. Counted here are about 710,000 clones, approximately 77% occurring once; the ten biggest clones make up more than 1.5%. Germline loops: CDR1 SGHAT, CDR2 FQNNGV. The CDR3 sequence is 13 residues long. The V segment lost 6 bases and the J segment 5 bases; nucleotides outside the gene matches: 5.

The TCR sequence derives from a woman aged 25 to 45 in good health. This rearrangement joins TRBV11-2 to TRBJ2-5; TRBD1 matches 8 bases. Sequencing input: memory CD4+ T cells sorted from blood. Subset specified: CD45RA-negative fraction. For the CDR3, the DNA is TGTGCCAGCAGAGTCAGGGGGCAGGAGACCCAGTACTTC. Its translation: CASRVRGQETQYF.